The entry below gives a single T cell receptor (beta chain) sequence along with its context. The antigen remains undetermined. Germline assignment: CDR1 MGHRA and CDR2 YSYEKL. The CDR3 length is 15 residues. Trimming removed 6 bases at V and 5 bases at J, with 17 bases between. Using immunoSEQ multiplex PCR, the repertoire was profiled, and TCRdb retains in-frame clones only, with some absent. Altogether tens of thousands of clones are present, 82% being singletons, with the ten largest covering roughly 6%. This sample was included in a study of radiation and T cells in renal cell carcinoma. The study's findings and limits: Without pretreatment biopsies, baseline tumor clonotype presence was undetermined.

The sample's time point: baseline pretreatment blood. Treatment of the sample: 15 Gy SBRT to primary tumor, nephrectomy 4 weeks later. The rearrangement links TRBV4-1 to TRBJ2-1, with D perhaps TRBD1 or TRBD2 (5 bases each). Source: blood, taken from a patient whose treatment included radiotherapy and nephrectomy. The receptor's source is a man aged 55 to 70 with renal cell carcinoma. The CDR3 coding sequence is TGCGCCAGCAGAAAGACCGGGACCGGAAACAATGAGCAGTTCTTC. Translation gives CASRKTGTGNNEQFF.